This section outlines one TCR beta chain sequence together with its context. As originally analysed: For nucleated cells, counts were estimated from reference gene primer amplification. Sequencing was performed with immunoSEQ multiplex PCR; in TCRdb, only in-frame clones are kept and a portion is missing. Clone size and the V and J calls come from that table; the DNA yielded D and trimming. The data show over 85,000 clones, roughly 85% seen once. This specimen comes from a study of blood T cell repertoires in COVID-19. Turning to the study itself: Donors in the United States, Italy and Spain gave samples during acute or convalescent COVID-19. T cells, B-cell-depleted T cells, or PBMCs supplied cDNA or gDNA.

V was shortened by 1 base and J by 3 bases, with 11 bases between the two germline ends. The germline CDR1 and CDR2 sequences are MNHNS and SASEGT. There are 15 residues in the CDR3. The receptor's source is an older man with acute or convalescent COVID-19. Source material: peripheral blood. This chain joins TRBV6-1 and TRBJ2-3; perhaps TRBD1 as D (5 bases). The DNA of the CDR3 is TGTGCCAGCAGTGAAGTTCCAGGGTGGACAGATACGCAGTATTTT. Translated, it gives CASSEVPGWTDTQYF.